Listed here are 28 T cell receptor beta chains from one sample, sequenced in a study of blood T cell repertoires in COVID-19. The table came from immunoSEQ multiplex PCR; TCRdb's copy has only in-frame clones and leaves some out. This table has over 200,000 clones, about four fifths appearing once. Sequenced sample: peripheral blood. The receptor set was obtained from a man aged 80 or over with acute or convalescent COVID-19.

The chain employs TRBV3-1 (or the pseudogene TRBV3-2) and TRBJ2-7; 10 nucleotides match TRBD1. Trimming cost V 4 bases and J 2 bases; bases outside gene matches: 2. Germline CDR1 is LGHDT and CDR2 is YNNKEL (reference sequence). This CDR3 comprises 14 residues. CDR3 protein: CASSRGTGAYEQYF. The CDR3 nucleotides read TGTGCCAGCAGCCGTGGGACAGGGGCCTACGAGCAGTACTTC.

This clone has just one count. J is TRBJ2-2 and V is TRBV10-3; the match to TRBD2 covers 16 bases. The V gene's germline CDR1 is ENHRY and CDR2 SYGVKD. V shed 8 bases and J 7 bases; nucleotides not matched to a gene: 7. The CDR3 sequence is 16 residues long. CDR3 coding DNA: TGTGCCATCGGAACCGGGACTAGCGGGAGGGGCGGGGAGCTGTTTTTT. Protein: CAIGTGTSGRGGELFF.

The rearrangement links TRBV27 to TRBJ2-7; 8 bases fit TRBD1. V was clipped by 3 bases and J by 1 base; unmatched bases: 2. Germline lookup yields CDR1 MNHEY and CDR2 SMNVEV (reference sequence). The CDR3 covers 14 residues. The CDR3 reads CASSFQGASYEQYF. CDR3 bases: TGTGCCAGCAGTTTCCAGGGGGCTTCCTACGAGCAGTACTTC.

The chain is built from TRBV2 and TRBJ2-2; TRBD1 aligns across 8 bases. Germline-derived CDR1 and CDR2 are SNHLY and FYNNEI. The CDR3 is 14 amino acids. J lost 7 bases, V lost 5 bases, and 6 bases had no gene match. CDR3 in amino acids: CASSRDRTSGELFF. The CDR3 nucleotides read TGTGCCAGCAGTCGGGACAGGACCAGCGGGGAGCTGTTTTTT.

The CDR3 sequence: CASSIDTGAAYYGYTF. The CDR3 region has the DNA TGTGCCAGTAGTATAGATACAGGGGCTGCGTACTATGGCTACACCTTC. The chain links TRBV19 to TRBJ1-2, with 7 positions matching TRBD1. Germline CDR1 and CDR2: LNHDA and SQIVND (reference sequence). The CDR3 covers 16 residues. Losses at the gene ends were 0 bases for V and 3 bases for J; bases not matched to a gene: 7.

The J gene is TRBJ1-6, the V gene TRBV7-9, with 8 nucleotides matching TRBD1. J was trimmed by 7 bases and V by 7 bases; bases with no gene match: 12. The germline gives CDR1 SEHNR, CDR2 FQNEAQ (reference sequence). CDR3 length equals 16 residues. CDR3 coding DNA: TGTGCCAGCACCAAGAGGACAGGGCTACAAAATTCACCCCTCCACTTT. This translates into CASTKRTGLQNSPLHF.

This chain connects TRBV2 to TRBJ1-1; D ambiguous. From germline, CDR1 is SNHLY and CDR2 FYNNEI. CDR3 length: 13 amino acids. V was shortened by 2 bases and J by 7 bases, with 11 bases between the two germline ends. This CDR3 reads CASSELQVGEAFF. The CDR3 bases are TGTGCCAGCAGTGAACTGCAGGTGGGTGAAGCTTTCTTT.

The V and J genes are TRBV28 and TRBJ1-3, with 11 bases fitting TRBD1. The CDR3 loop spans 16 amino acids. J lost 3 bases, V lost 4 bases, and 5 bases had no gene match. The germline gives CDR1 MDHEN, CDR2 SYDVKM. DNA for the CDR3: TGTGCCAGCAGTTCGGGACAGGGGGTTTTTGGAAACACCATATATTTT. It specifies CASSSGQGVFGNTIYF.

J is TRBJ2-2 and V is TRBV5-1; 10 bases are shared with TRBD2. Germline V gives CDR1 SGHRS, CDR2 YFSETQ. The CDR3 consists of 16 residues. With V trimmed by 3 bases and J by 3 bases, 5 bases remained unmatched. CDR3 sequence reads: CASSSLAGGDTGELFF. The CDR3 DNA reads as TGCGCCAGCAGCTCGTTAGCGGGAGGAGACACCGGGGAGCTGTTTTTT.

CDR3 bases: TGTGCCAGCCAAGCCGGGGGGCTTTCCTACGAGCAGTACTTC. Its protein is CASQAGGLSYEQYF. The chain couples TRBV2 to TRBJ2-7; D might be TRBD2 (7 bases). CDR1 and CDR2 from the germline V gene are SNHLY and FYNNEI. The CDR3 runs to 14 residues. V shed 8 bases and J shed 1 base, with 15 bases lying between them.

The rearrangement joins TRBV18 to TRBJ2-3; 10 nucleotides align to TRBD2. CDR3 length: 16 residues. V trimming: 5 bases; J trimming: 4 bases; junction bases outside the gene matches: 9. Germline V gene sequence: CDR1 KGHSH, CDR2 LQKENI. CDR3 sequence (DNA): TGTGCCAGCTCAATGGGACTAGCGTTCGGCGCAGATACGCAGTATTTT. This translates into CASSMGLAFGADTQYF.

The chain combines TRBV19 with TRBJ1-2; 8 nucleotides line up with TRBD1. The ends lost 3 bases at V and 7 bases at J; junction bases unmatched: 10. CDR1 LNHDA and CDR2 SQIVND come from the germline V gene (reference sequence). The CDR3 sequence is 15 residues long. CDR3 loop: CASSIYSDRGGGYTF. For the CDR3, the DNA is TGTGCCAGTAGTATCTACTCCGACAGGGGAGGTGGCTACACCTTC. The full variable domain, rest sourced from reference TRBV19 and TRBJ1-2, is DGGITQSPKYLFRKEGQNVTLSCEQNLNHDAMYWYRQDPGQGLRLIYYSQIVNDFQKGDIAEGYSVSREKKESFPLTVTSAQKNPTAFYLCASSIYSDRGGGYTFGSGTRLTVV.

The V call is TRBV23-1, the J call TRBJ2-7, with 7 bases lining up with TRBD1. TRBV23-1 is reported as an ORF; its role is uncertain. The CDR3 length is 15 residues. V lost 6 bases, J lost 4 bases, and 12 bases stayed unmatched. The CDR3 DNA reads as TGCGCCAGCAGCCCTACCTATGGACAGGCATACGAGCAGTACTTC. Protein product: CASSPTYGQAYEQYF.

The rearrangement uses TRBV11-3 and TRBJ2-3; 13 bases map to TRBD2. The ends lost 5 bases at V and 9 bases at J; junction bases unmatched: 11. The germline V gene has CDR1 SGHNT and CDR2 YENEEA. The CDR3 consists of 16 residues. CDR3 nucleotides: TGTGCCAGCAGCCGCACAACTAGCGGGGGGGCCGAGACGCAGTATTTT. It codes for CASSRTTSGGAETQYF.

This chain uses TRBV6-5 with TRBJ2-5; D remains ambiguous. The germline V gene encodes CDR1 MNHEY and CDR2 SVGAGI. The CDR3 spans 16 residues. Trimming removed 6 bases from V and 1 base from J, with 18 bases in between. The CDR3 DNA reads TGTGCCAGCAGCTACACCATTAGCAACTCCCAAGAGACCCAGTACTTC. This encodes CASSYTISNSQETQYF.

The chain uses TRBV18 and TRBJ2-7, with TRBD1 as a possible D gene (6 bases). V was pared by 4 bases and J by 4 bases, with 14 bases between. This CDR3 is built from 14 residues. Germline V gene lookup returns CDR1 KGHSH and CDR2 LQKENI. The CDR3 protein is CASSHGQREYEQYF. The CDR3 DNA sequence: TGTGCCAGCTCACACGGACAGAGGGAGTACGAGCAGTACTTC.

This clone showed up just once. The V gene is TRBV7-9, the J gene TRBJ2-5; D is uncertain. The germline CDR1 and CDR2 sequences are SEHNR and FQNEAQ (reference sequence). V lost 5 bases, J lost 4 bases, and 23 bases lay in between. This CDR3 is 17 amino acids long. The CDR3 DNA is TGTGCCAGCAGCATCGAGAGGATAGATATTATGTCAGAGACCCAGTACTTC. As protein: CASSIERIDIMSETQYF.

The J gene is TRBJ2-7, the V gene TRBV27; the match to TRBD1 covers 8 bases. The CDR3 contains 14 residues. Losses at the gene ends were 6 bases for V and 1 base for J; bases not matched to a gene: 5. In germline, CDR1 is MNHEY, CDR2 SMNVEV (reference sequence). The CDR3 region is CASSRTGPSYEQYF. CDR3 in DNA: TGTGCCAGCAGCAGGACAGGGCCTTCCTACGAGCAGTACTTC.

The genes are TRBV28 and TRBJ1-5; TRBD1 aligns across 8 bases. The CDR3 extends over 14 amino acids. V shed 6 bases, J shed 7 bases, and the junction held 8 bases outside the gene matches. CDR1 is MDHEN, CDR2 SYDVKM, per germline. The CDR3 nucleotides are TGTGCCAGCAGACCTACAGGGGGAGGACAGCCCCAGCATTTT. Translation gives CASRPTGGGQPQHF.

This chain joins TRBV7-9 and TRBJ2-5; 7 nucleotides line up with TRBD1. The CDR3 runs to 14 residues. The V segment lost 7 bases and the J segment 1 base; nucleotides outside the gene matches: 6. The germline V gene encodes CDR1 SEHNR and CDR2 FQNEAQ (reference sequence). CDR3 sequence reads: CASNRGQVQETQYF. The CDR3 DNA reads as TGTGCCAGCAACCGAGGACAGGTCCAAGAGACCCAGTACTTC. Drawing the rest from reference TRBV7-9 and TRBJ2-5, the complete variable domain is DTGVSQNPRHKITKRGQNVTFRCDPISEHNRLYWYRQTLGQGPEFLTYFQNEAQLEKSRLLSDRFSAERPKGSFSTLEIQRTEQGDSAMYLCASNRGQVQETQYFGPGTRLLVL.

The chain employs TRBV20-1 and TRBJ2-1, with D maybe TRBD1 (6 bases). V gave up 6 bases and J gave up 7 bases, with 10 bases separating them. Looked up from germline, CDR1 is DFQATT and CDR2 is SNEGSKA (reference sequence). The CDR3 is 11 amino acids. This CDR3 reads CSATRGNEQFF. CDR3 sequence (DNA): TGCAGTGCAACCAGGGGAAATGAGCAGTTCTTC.

A single count supports this clone. V gene TRBV6-5 combines with J gene TRBJ1-1, with TRBD1 matching over 10 bases. Germline lookup yields CDR1 MNHEY and CDR2 SVGAGI. The CDR3 is 13 residues long. V lost 6 bases and J lost 7; bases outside the gene matches: 5. CDR3 in DNA: TGTGCCAGCAGGGACAGGGGGTTAAGTGAAGCTTTCTTT. Amino acid sequence: CASRDRGLSEAFF.

The V gene is TRBV5-1, the J gene TRBJ2-5; 8 bases align to TRBD1. The CDR3 is 14 amino acids. Germline values: CDR1 SGHRS, CDR2 YFSETQ. The ends lost 2 bases at V and 4 bases at J; junction bases unmatched: 4. The CDR3 bases are TGCGCCAGCAGCTTAAGACAGGGGTCAGAGACCCAGTACTTC. Translation gives CASSLRQGSETQYF. Full variable domain (outside the CDR3, taken from reference TRBV5-1 and TRBJ2-5): KAGVTQTPRYLIKTRGQQVTLSCSPISGHRSVSWYQQTPGQGLQFLFEYFSETQRNKGNFPGRFSGRQFSNSRSEMNVSTLELGDSALYLCASSLRQGSETQYFGPGTRLLVL.

This rearrangement joins TRBV2 to TRBJ1-2, with 8 bases aligning to TRBD1. There are 13 residues in the CDR3. CDR1 SNHLY and CDR2 FYNNEI come from the germline V gene. The trim removed 7 bases at V and 4 bases at J, leaving 5 bases unmatched. The CDR3 nucleotides are TGTGCCAGCACTGTACAGGGGGGCTATGGCTACACCTTC. This translates into CASTVQGGYGYTF.

V usage is TRBV2 and J usage is TRBJ1-1; TRBD1 might be the D (5 bases). The CDR3 has 14 residues. With 2 bases removed from V and 5 bases from J, the gap between germline ends came to 12 bases. Looked up from germline, CDR1 is SNHLY and CDR2 is FYNNEI. As DNA, the CDR3 is TGTGCCAGCAGTGAACGAGGGAGGGGAACTGAAGCTTTCTTT. Protein sequence: CASSERGRGTEAFF.

The chain employs TRBV19 and TRBJ1-3; TRBD1 aligns across 8 bases. V dropped 4 bases and J dropped 3; count of bases not matched to a gene: 5. Germline-derived CDR1 and CDR2 are LNHDA and SQIVND (reference sequence). The CDR3 covers 15 residues. CDR3: CASSKPGTGGNTIYF. The CDR3 DNA reads as TGTGCCAGTAGTAAACCCGGGACAGGTGGAAACACCATATATTTT. Variable domain in full (rest from reference TRBV19 and TRBJ1-3): DGGITQSPKYLFRKEGQNVTLSCEQNLNHDAMYWYRQDPGQGLRLIYYSQIVNDFQKGDIAEGYSVSREKKESFPLTVTSAQKNPTAFYLCASSKPGTGGNTIYFGEGSWLTVV.

This clone occurred a few times. This chain joins TRBV19 and TRBJ1-5, with a possible D match to TRBD1 (5 bases). The CDR3 has 14 residues. Trimming cost V 5 bases and J 1 base, with 9 bases left between them. From germline, CDR1 is LNHDA and CDR2 SQIVND (reference sequence). In DNA, the CDR3 is TGTGCCAGTAGTTGGGGCACGAGCAATCAGCCCCAGCATTTT. It yields the protein CASSWGTSNQPQHF. The full variable domain, its missing parts supplied by reference TRBV19 and TRBJ1-5, is DGGITQSPKYLFRKEGQNVTLSCEQNLNHDAMYWYRQDPGQGLRLIYYSQIVNDFQKGDIAEGYSVSREKKESFPLTVTSAQKNPTAFYLCASSWGTSNQPQHFGDGTRLSIL.

As concerns this clone: Sequence at one end of the junction differs from germline and may be a read error. The sample holds other DNA sequences that translate to the same CDR3. The chain joins TRBV3-1 (or the pseudogene TRBV3-2) to TRBJ2-6, with TRBD1 identical over 7 bases. The CDR3 runs to 20 residues. Per germline, CDR1 LGHDT and CDR2 YNNKEL (reference sequence). CDR3 sequence reads: CASSEEALTGFRSGANVLTF. The DNA for the CDR3 is TGTGCCAGCAGCGAAGAGGCTTTGACAGGGTTTAGGTCTGGGGCCAACGTCCTGACTTTC.